This TCR beta chain came from a study of blood T cells in healthy people across ages (dated by TCRdb to the mid-2010s). For the study in its entirety: In model experiments, template switching captured roughly one uniquely barcoded TCR beta cDNA molecule for every two T cells. To avoid experimental bias, donors of different ages were spread randomly across the sequencing lanes. To track age-related changes in TCR beta repertoire diversity, the study relied on deep sequencing normalized with unique cDNA molecular identifiers. Using the same blood draw, the study looked at two additional independent replicas of 1 million unique cDNA reads for two donors, one aged 18 to 30 and the other aged 80 or older. Donors were grouped into four age groups: young (average approximately 15 years), middle-aged (39), aged (around 56) and long-lived (about 89). Results and caveats for the whole study, not just this receptor: Observed TCR beta diversity correlated strongly with the percentage of naive T cells measured by flow cytometry. Compared with the aged group, the long-lived group had more naive CD4+ T cells, fewer expanded clones and increased TCR diversity, suggesting age selection. Since profiling was done on bulk unsorted PBMCs, naive and antigen-experienced compartments could not be conclusively compared. Estimates of total diversity from one million sequenced T cells were regarded as lower bounds and underestimates. Observed TCR beta diversity per million T cells fell roughly linearly with age, and a significant reduction was already apparent by age roughly 40. Because the CMV infection status of the donors was unknown, age-related changes in expanded clonotypes may potentially have been confounded.

The library was generated by 5' RACE. Data came from an Illumina HiSeq 2500. A second PCR of roughly 6 to 12 cycles was run with a J-beta primer mix and a sample-barcoded 5' primer. A unique molecular identifier was introduced onto each TCR beta cDNA molecule by a template-switch 5' adaptor carrying 12 random nucleotides. Each sample yielded at least 3 million CDR3-containing paired-end reads. First-strand cDNA synthesis was performed from all RNA using the Mint cDNA synthesis kit, with priming by a TRBC-specific oligonucleotide. After uracil-DNA glycosylase treatment, a first 18-cycle PCR used universal primers M1SS and BC2_uni_R on all cDNA. As for how the authors treated the data: For normalization, 1 million high-quality reads, each with a distinct molecular identifier, were randomly selected from each sample. Instead of being binned into consensus sequences, reads that shared molecular identifiers were thrown out. CDR3 identification, clonotype clustering and error correction used MiTCR with a Q25 quality threshold and the strictest error-elimination algorithm. A nonparametric unseen species model using Euler transformation provided a lower-bound estimate of total TCR beta diversity. Starting from the raw public reads, TCRdb applied fastp trimming at Q25, assembled clones with MiXCR and retained in-frame beta chains. Every CDR3 protein is listed once, alongside the most common genes and DNA of its rows. The V and J calls and clone size come from TCRdb's table, not from the authors' own analysis. The sample profile shows hundreds of thousands of distinct CDR3 sequences; more than 20% of them were found once. Under 4% of the sample goes to the ten largest clones.

Donors were 39 systemically healthy Caucasian individuals from Russia aged 6 to 90 years. Each donor gave 8 to 10 milliliters of peripheral blood, collected into EDTA-treated Vacutainer tubes. PBMCs were isolated by Ficoll-Paque density-gradient centrifugation, with at least 6 million obtained per sample. Total RNA, at least 5.5 micrograms per sample, was extracted from PBMCs with Trizol reagent. For every donor, flow cytometry on a PBMC aliquot measured the percentage of naive CD45RAhigh/CD27high T cells. This clonotype was seen more than once but under ten times. Its antigen remains unidentified. The input lacks base qualities; no much larger clone sits a single base away. CDR1 SEHNR and CDR2 FQNEAQ are derived from the germline V gene (reference sequence). Inclusive of the bounding cysteine and phenylalanine, the CDR3 is 17 residues long. Of all the DNA, just the CDR3 is kept, 51 bases in frame from base 1. The junction shows trimming of 6 bases on V and 6 bases on J, and the gene matches do not reach 10 bases of it.

Here the chain combines TRBV7-9 and TRBJ2-2; 13 bases in the junction line up with TRBD2. Sequenced input: blood. This clonotype was sampled from a man between 65 and 85 years old in good health. Read as DNA, the sequence is TGTGCCAGCAGTTTTGGACTAGCGGGAGTTCCCGCCGGGGAGCTGTTTTTT. This sequence encodes CASSFGLAGVPAGELFF. The CDR3, completed at both ends by the reference TRBV7-9 and TRBJ2-2 genes, gives the full variable domain DTGVSQNPRHKITKRGQNVTFRCDPISEHNRLYWYRQTLGQGPEFLTYFQNEAQLEKSRLLSDRFSAERPKGSFSTLEIQRTEQGDSAMYLCASSFGLAGVPAGELFFGEGSRLTVL.